The source of this TCR beta chain is a study of blood T cell repertoires in COVID-19 (dated by TCRdb to about 2020). About the full investigation: Collaborator samples came from the United States, Italy and Spain and covered acute and convalescent phases of COVID-19. The prospective study material was composed of cDNA or gDNA derived from T cells, B-cell-depleted T cells, or PBMCs. The dataset comprised deeply sampled blood TCRbeta repertoires from subjects exposed to, actively infected with, or recovered from COVID-19. A freely available public database, intended as a resource for researchers studying the immune response to SARS-CoV-2, is where the repertoires were released. The samples were drawn from two sources: the first 160 participants of the ongoing ImmuneRACE study, and 1,000 to 1,500 subjects contributed by 6 global collaborators. Nearly every sample came with metadata listing a de-identified subject ID, COVID-19 status, age in years and sex. Where HLA class I and class II types were available, the types were taken from metadata supplied by the sample provider, not from assay-based typing.

TCRbeta CDR3 regions were amplified from genomic DNA using the immunoSEQ Assay, a bias-controlled multiplex PCR. Processing in the source paper ran as follows. The number of nucleated cells in each sample was estimated by amplification of reference gene primers within the assay. To quantify the absolute abundance of each unique TCRbeta CDR3 rearrangement, sequence reads were collapsed and filtered. Productive Simpson clonality was computed per sample as the square root of Simpson's diversity index over productive rearrangements. In TCRdb, the immuneACCESS table is reduced to in-frame sequences with V and J assigned. These tables do not hold every clone; where another copy was compared, an unresolved V gene accounts for under half, and the others remain unexplained. D and trimming come from the DNA, and the V and J calls and clone size come from that table. Counted in this sample were tens of thousands of clones; approximately 85% of them appeared once. The ten largest clonotypes hold around a sixth of the sample.

The paper's findings and limits, for the study overall: The amount of clinical and demographic metadata varied by source and participant and was provided uncurated.

In regard to this clone: No cognate antigen has been identified for it. Base qualities are not at hand, and no much larger clone is one base apart.

Per the germline V gene, SNHLY is the CDR1 and FYNNEI is the CDR2. The CDR3 spans 13 residues, from the cysteine through the phenylalanine. Only CDR3 DNA remains: 39 bases, in frame from the first base. Trimming takes 7 bases off V and 6 bases off J; junction bases not matched to a gene: 9. Collaborating institutions collected whole blood in K2EDTA tubes following their own protocols. For TCRbeta analysis, collaborators shipped samples in one of three forms: frozen whole blood, isolated PBMCs, or DNA extracted from either of those sample types. This sequence originates from a human donor in a cohort sampled during active COVID-19. The donor label of this sample is uncertain. The material sequenced was peripheral blood. The chain is made from TRBV2 and TRBJ2-7; 7 bases in the middle match TRBD1. The sequenced DNA is TGTGCCAGCAACAGACAGGGCCGGTCCGAGCAGTACTTC. This yields the protein CASNRQGRSEQYF.